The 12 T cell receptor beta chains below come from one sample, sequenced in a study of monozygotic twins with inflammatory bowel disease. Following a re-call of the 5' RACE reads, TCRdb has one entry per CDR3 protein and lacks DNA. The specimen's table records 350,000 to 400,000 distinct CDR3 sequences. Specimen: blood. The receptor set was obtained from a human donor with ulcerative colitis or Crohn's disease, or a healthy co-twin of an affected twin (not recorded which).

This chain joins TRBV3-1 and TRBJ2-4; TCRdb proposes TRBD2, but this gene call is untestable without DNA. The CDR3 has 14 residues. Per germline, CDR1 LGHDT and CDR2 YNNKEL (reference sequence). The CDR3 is CASSPTGRGNIQYF. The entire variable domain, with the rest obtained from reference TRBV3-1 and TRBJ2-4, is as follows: DTAVSQTPKYLVTQMGNDKSIKCEQNLGHDTMYWYKQDSKKFLKIMFSYNNKELIINETVPNRFSPKSPDKAHLNLHINSLELGDSAVYFCASSPTGRGNIQYFGAGTRLSVL.

CDR3 sequence reads: CASSPGQRLQGNTIYF. The chain combines TRBV5-8 with TRBJ1-3; TCRdb returns TRBD1, unconfirmable since there is no DNA. Germline V lookup: CDR1 SGHTS, CDR2 YDEGEE. CDR3 length: 16 residues.

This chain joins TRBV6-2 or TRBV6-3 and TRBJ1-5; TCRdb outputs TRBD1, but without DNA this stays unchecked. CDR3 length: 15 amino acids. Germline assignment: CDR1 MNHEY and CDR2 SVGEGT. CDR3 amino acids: CASSRQGTRNQPQHF.

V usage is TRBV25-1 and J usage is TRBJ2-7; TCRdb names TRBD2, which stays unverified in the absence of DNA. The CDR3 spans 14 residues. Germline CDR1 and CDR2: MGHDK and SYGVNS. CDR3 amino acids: CASSVPGLKTEQYF.

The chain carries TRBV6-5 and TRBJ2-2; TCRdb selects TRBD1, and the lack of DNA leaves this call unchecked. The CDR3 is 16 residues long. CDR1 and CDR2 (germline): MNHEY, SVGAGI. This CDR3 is CASINGGQGATGELFF.

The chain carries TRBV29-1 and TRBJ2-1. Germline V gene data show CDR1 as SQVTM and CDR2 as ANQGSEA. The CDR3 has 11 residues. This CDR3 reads CSADGQERQFF.

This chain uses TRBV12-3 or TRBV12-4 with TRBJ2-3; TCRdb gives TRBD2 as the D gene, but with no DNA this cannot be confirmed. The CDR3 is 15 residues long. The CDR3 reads CASSPWRGGPDTQYF.

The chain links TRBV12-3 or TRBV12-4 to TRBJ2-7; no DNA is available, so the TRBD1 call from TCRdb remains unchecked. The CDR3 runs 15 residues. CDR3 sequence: CASTPRVGASYEQYF.

CDR3 amino acids: CASSRLAGATRETQYF. V gene TRBV11-2 combines with J gene TRBJ2-5; the D gene TCRdb calls, TRBD2, cannot be checked with no DNA. The CDR3 length is 16 residues. Germline-derived CDR1 and CDR2 are SGHAT and FQNNGV. Full variable domain (outside the CDR3, taken from reference TRBV11-2 and TRBJ2-5): EAGVAQSPRYKIIEKRQSVAFWCNPISGHATLYWYQQILGQGPKLLIQFQNNGVVDDSQLPKDRFSAERLKGVDSTLKIQPAKLEDSAVYLCASSRLAGATRETQYFGPGTRLLVL.

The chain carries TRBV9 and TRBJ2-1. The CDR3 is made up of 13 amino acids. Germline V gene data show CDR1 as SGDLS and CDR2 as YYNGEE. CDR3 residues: CASSVRDWVEQFF.

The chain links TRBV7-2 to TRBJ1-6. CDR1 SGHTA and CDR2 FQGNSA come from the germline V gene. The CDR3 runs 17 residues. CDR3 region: CASSPQREFSYNSPLHF.

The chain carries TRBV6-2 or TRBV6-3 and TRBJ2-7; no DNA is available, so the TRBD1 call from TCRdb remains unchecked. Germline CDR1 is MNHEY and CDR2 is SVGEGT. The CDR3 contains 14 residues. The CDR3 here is CASSKTTGAYEQYF.